This T cell receptor beta chain was identified in a study of T cell responses to AZD1222 COVID-19 vaccine. Across the whole study: Pooled samples include second doses given at about 4 or 12 weeks. Study results and limitations: After two AZD1222 doses, spike-specific TCR breadth and depth rose versus day 0. Clonal diversity was possibly underestimated, and the donors were mostly white British, with more females.

Measured with immunoSEQ multiplex PCR; TCRdb has only the in-frame clones, and not every one. Among about 28,000 clones, roughly 78% were seen once, and the ten largest hold 5% to 6.5%. V shed 7 bases, J shed 2 bases, and the junction held 13 bases outside the gene matches. CDR3 length: 17 residues. Per germline, CDR1 KGHDR and CDR2 SFDVKD. This clone showed up just once. As yet, its antigen is unknown. This chain uses TRBV24-1 with TRBJ1-5; 7 bases agree with TRBD1. This material consisted of peripheral blood, taken on day 0 of AZD1222 vaccination. The clonotype was recovered from an adult in good health. The CDR3 spells CATRTGLSDDGNQPQHF. The CDR3 bases are TGTGCCACCAGGACAGGGTTAAGCGATGATGGCAATCAGCCCCAGCATTTT.